This T cell receptor (beta chain) originates from a study of early T cells in non-severe SARS-CoV-2 infection. One entry per CDR3 protein results from TCRdb running MiXCR on the 5' RACE reads. The sample holds 65,000 to 95,000 distinct CDR3 sequences, about 15% seen once. V was trimmed by 5 bases and J by 1 base, leaving 15 bases between them. Germline V gene lookup returns CDR1 MDHEN and CDR2 SYDVKM. This CDR3 region has 16 residues. The chain combines TRBV28 with TRBJ2-1, with D unclear. Sequenced: whole blood. This TCR was recovered from an adult who was a healthcare worker with PCR-confirmed SARS-CoV-2 infection or an uninfected control (not recorded which). The CDR3 spells CASSLDPGGSYNEQFF. The CDR3 bases are TGTGCCAGCAGTCTGGACCCAGGCGGTTCCTACAATGAGCAGTTCTTC.